Listed below are T cell receptor beta chains from one sample, sequenced in a study of T cell responses to AZD1222 COVID-19 vaccine. The repertoire was sequenced with immunoSEQ multiplex PCR; TCRdb's copy has only in-frame clones and lacks some. This table has over 100,000 clones, around 87% appearing once. The sample in question was peripheral blood, obtained on day 0 of AZD1222 vaccination. These receptors were taken from an adult in good health. Both conserved end residues are part of each CDR3.

J | V | CDR3
TRBJ2-2 | TRBV7-2 | CASSPEASKANTGELFF
TRBJ1-1 | TRBV13 | CASSTGQAEAFF
TRBJ1-2 | TRBV20-1 | CSAMRYYGYTF
TRBJ2-1 | TRBV20-1 | CSARAGDEQFF
TRBJ1-2 | TRBV6-5 | CASSYGGLSNYGYTF
TRBJ1-4 | TRBV4-2 | CASSQDAGGASEKLFF
TRBJ2-5 | TRBV30 | CAWSFRREETQYF
TRBJ2-5 | TRBV18 | CASSPGEQETQYF
TRBJ2-5 | TRBV10-3 | CAISESRPQGETQYF
TRBJ2-7 | TRBV7-9 | CASSLPGHGGLYEQYF